These T cell receptor beta chains were read from a single sample in a study of cytomegalovirus exposure and HLA in healthy donors. Clones were read by immunoSEQ multiplex PCR, and TCRdb kept only the in-frame ones, dropping some. The repertoire holds tens of thousands of clones, approximately 75% seen once, with 9% to 14% in the top ten. The sequencing sample was made of PBMCs. The receptors were sampled from a woman in her forties in good health and CMV-seropositive. Each CDR3 is given with its conserved first and last residue. A D gene is named only where the DNA matches it firmly. Where a row states a size, it is once, few, many or the class of an expanded clone; other rows omit it.

v_gene	j_gene	d_gene	abundance	CDR3aa	CDR3nt
TRBV5-1	TRBJ1-1	NA	NA	CASSPNGDTEAFF	TGCGCCAGCAGCCCAAACGGTGACACTGAAGCTTTCTTT
TRBV5-1	TRBJ2-7	NA	NA	CASSSGGGDEQYF	TGCGCCAGCAGCTCTGGAGGAGGGGACGAGCAGTACTTC
TRBV5-1	TRBJ2-6	TRBD1	NA	CASSLGQGLRGLSGANVLTF	TGCGCCAGCAGCCTGGGACAGGGGCTTAGAGGGCTCTCTGGGGCCAACGTCCTGACTTTC
TRBV7-9	TRBJ2-3	TRBD1	NA	CASSQGGWSDTQYF	TGTGCCAGCAGCCAAGGGGGCTGGTCAGATACGCAGTATTTT
TRBV19	TRBJ2-5	TRBD2	NA	CASSIRGRLAVGETQYF	TGTGCCAGTAGTATCAGGGGAAGACTAGCGGTGGGGGAGACCCAGTACTTC
TRBV10-3	TRBJ1-2	TRBD1	NA	CAISDGDRQVNYGYTF	TGTGCCATCAGTGATGGGGACAGACAAGTTAACTATGGCTACACCTTC
TRBV29-1	TRBJ2-3	NA	few	CSVVKGGEDTQYF	TGCAGCGTTGTTAAAGGGGGGGAGGATACGCAGTATTTT
TRBV5-1	TRBJ1-3	NA	NA	CASSLPQASGNTIYF	TGCGCCAGCAGCTTGCCCCAGGCGTCTGGAAACACCATATATTTT
TRBV5-6	TRBJ2-5	TRBD2	NA	CASSPGLAGETQYF	TGTGCCAGCAGCCCGGGACTAGCAGGCGAGACCCAGTACTTC
TRBV19	TRBJ1-5	NA	NA	CASRDSSNQPQHF	TGTGCCAGTAGGGACAGTAGCAATCAGCCCCAGCATTTT
TRBV9	TRBJ2-3	NA	NA	CASSVRRASDTQYF	TGTGCCAGCAGCGTAAGGAGGGCCTCGGATACGCAGTATTTT
TRBV30	TRBJ1-1	TRBD1	NA	CAWSGGQGRKGSEAFF	TGTGCCTGGAGCGGCGGACAGGGGAGAAAGGGCTCTGAAGCTTTCTTT
TRBV6-5	TRBJ2-7	NA	NA	CASSSWEEQEYEQYF	TGTGCCAGCAGTTCCTGGGAAGAACAGGAATACGAGCAGTACTTC
TRBV10-2	TRBJ2-3	NA	NA	CASSATDTQYF	TGCGCCAGCAGTGCGACAGATACGCAGTATTTT
TRBV2	TRBJ2-3	NA	NA	CASSDPSSSTDTQYF	TGTGCCAGCAGTGACCCTAGCTCTAGCACAGATACGCAGTATTTT
TRBV5-6	TRBJ2-3	NA	NA	CASSFGFGDTQYF	TGTGCCAGCAGCTTCGGGTTTGGAGATACGCAGTATTTT
TRBV7-3	TRBJ1-3	NA	NA	CASSPQGTHHSGNTIYF	TGTGCCAGCAGCCCACAGGGTACCCACCACTCTGGAAACACCATATATTTT
TRBV6-5	TRBJ1-1	NA	NA	CASSYSKGVGTEAFF	TGTGCCAGCAGTTACTCGAAGGGGGTTGGCACTGAAGCTTTCTTT
TRBV5-1	TRBJ1-3	TRBD1	NA	CASRSGTGGLGSGNTIYF	TGCGCCAGCAGATCTGGGACAGGGGGTCTAGGCTCTGGAAACACCATATATTTT
TRBV7-9	TRBJ1-6	NA	NA	CASSLEQYNSPLHF	TGTGCCAGCAGCTTAGAACAGTATAATTCACCCCTCCACTTT
TRBV25-1	TRBJ2-4	NA	NA	CASSDTQSAKNIQYF	TGTGCCAGCAGCGATACGCAGTCAGCCAAAAACATTCAGTACTTC
TRBV7-9	TRBJ2-5	TRBD2	few	CASQRRLAGRQETQYF	TGTGCCAGCCAACGTAGGCTAGCGGGACGCCAAGAGACCCAGTACTTC
TRBV4-2	TRBJ2-5	TRBD2	NA	CASSQDIAGEQETQYF	TGTGCCAGCAGCCAAGATATCGCGGGGGAGCAAGAGACCCAGTACTTC
TRBV9	TRBJ1-3	TRBD1	NA	CASSVGQGGNTIYF	TGTGCCAGCAGCGTAGGACAGGGTGGAAACACCATATATTTT
TRBV5-4	TRBJ2-3	TRBD1	NA	CASRGQGSTDTQYF	TGTGCCAGCAGAGGACAGGGGAGCACAGATACGCAGTATTTT
TRBV10-3	TRBJ2-3	NA	NA	CAINPENTDTQYF	TGTGCCATCAACCCAGAAAATACAGATACGCAGTATTTT
TRBV5-8	TRBJ1-5	TRBD1	few	CASSRMEGAESNQPQHF	TGTGCCAGCAGTCGTATGGAGGGGGCGGAAAGCAATCAGCCCCAGCATTTT
TRBV11-2	TRBJ2-1	NA	NA	CASSPRGLGNEQFF	TGTGCCAGCAGCCCCCGAGGGTTAGGCAATGAGCAGTTCTTC
TRBV7-9	TRBJ2-3	NA	NA	CASSSRGEGTDTQYF	TGTGCCAGCAGCTCCAGGGGTGAAGGCACAGATACGCAGTATTTT
TRBV4-1	TRBJ1-6	NA	NA	CASSQGILDRTNSPLHF	TGCGCCAGCAGCCAAGGAATTTTGGACAGAACAAATTCACCCCTCCACTTT
TRBV29-1	TRBJ1-2	NA	NA	CSVEFLRYGYTF	TGCAGCGTTGAATTCCTACGGTATGGCTACACCTTC
TRBV6-1	TRBJ1-4	NA	NA	CASSEDAFDGKLFF	TGTGCCAGCAGTGAAGACGCCTTCGACGGGAAACTGTTTTTT
TRBV5-6	TRBJ1-3	NA	few	CASSLEGAPGNTIYF	TGTGCCAGCAGCTTAGAAGGGGCTCCTGGAAACACCATATATTTT
TRBV4-2	TRBJ2-7	TRBD2	NA	CASSPSGGESYEQYF	TGTGCCAGCAGTCCTAGCGGGGGGGAATCCTACGAGCAGTACTTC
TRBV30	TRBJ1-1	NA	NA	CAWNWGGTEAFF	TGTGCCTGGAACTGGGGAGGCACTGAAGCTTTCTTT
TRBV30	TRBJ1-4	NA	NA	CAWVGGPSNEKLFF	TGTGCCTGGGTGGGAGGGCCGTCTAATGAAAAACTGTTTTTT
TRBV30	TRBJ1-2	TRBD1	NA	CASPGTGVGYTF	TGTGCCTCCCCCGGGACAGGGGTAGGCTACACCTTC
TRBV9	TRBJ1-2	NA	NA	CASSDAAEGGGYTF	TGTGCCAGCAGCGACGCCGCGGAGGGTGGAGGCTACACCTTC
TRBV9	TRBJ1-3	NA	NA	CASSARENTIYF	TGTGCCAGCAGCGCCCGGGAGAACACCATATATTTT
TRBV7-6	TRBJ1-6	NA	NA	CASSYQYNSPLHF	TGTGCCAGCAGCTACCAGTATAATTCACCCCTCCACTTT
TRBV29-1	TRBJ2-1	TRBD2	NA	CSVELTSGSGEQFF	TGCAGCGTTGAGTTGACTAGCGGGAGCGGTGAGCAGTTCTTC
TRBV5-1	TRBJ1-2	NA	NA	CASSPDTNYGYTF	TGCGCCAGCAGCCCAGACACAAACTATGGCTACACCTTC
TRBV11-3	TRBJ2-1	NA	once	CASRGDSMKGEQFF	TGTGCCAGCAGGGGGGACTCCATGAAAGGTGAGCAGTTCTTC
TRBV9	TRBJ2-3	NA	NA	CASSVAGRGLGVLDTQYF	TGTGCCAGCAGCGTAGCCGGGAGGGGGCTTGGGGTATTGGATACGCAGTATTTT
TRBV15	TRBJ2-1	NA	NA	CATSRVLSYNEQFF	TGTGCCACCAGCAGAGTTCTCTCCTACAATGAGCAGTTCTTC
TRBV2	TRBJ2-3	TRBD1	NA	CASSERQGSTDTQYF	TGTGCCAGCAGTGAAAGACAGGGTAGCACAGATACGCAGTATTTT
TRBV27	TRBJ1-2	TRBD1	few	CASSLRTDRVGGYTF	TGTGCCAGCAGTTTACGAACGGACAGGGTCGGCGGCTACACCTTC
TRBV5-4	TRBJ1-1	TRBD1	NA	CASSSGQGAPESAFF	TGTGCCAGCAGCTCCGGTCAGGGGGCGCCGGAATCAGCTTTCTTT
TRBV5-1	TRBJ2-1	TRBD2	NA	CASREGLARNNEQFF	TGCGCCAGCAGGGAGGGACTAGCGAGAAACAATGAGCAGTTCTTC
TRBV10-3	TRBJ2-3	NA	NA	CAISRSPDSNTQYF	TGTGCCATCAGTAGATCCCCCGACAGTAATACGCAGTATTTT
TRBV7-8	TRBJ2-3	TRBD1	NA	CASSSHRGRTDTQYF	TGTGCCAGCAGCTCACACAGGGGGCGCACAGATACGCAGTATTTT
TRBV18	TRBJ1-2	NA	NA	CASSPQSGSDYGYTF	TGTGCCAGCTCACCTCAGTCAGGTTCGGACTATGGCTACACCTTC
TRBV6-5	TRBJ2-3	NA	NA	CASSLDFTDTQYF	TGTGCCAGCAGTTTGGACTTCACAGATACGCAGTATTTT
TRBV15	TRBJ2-6	NA	once	CATSVAGANVLTF	TGTGCCACCAGCGTTGCGGGGGCCAACGTCCTGACTTTC
TRBV6-6	TRBJ1-4	TRBD1	NA	CASSNTGGSPNEKLFF	TGTGCCAGCAGTAACACAGGGGGCTCGCCTAATGAAAAACTGTTTTTT